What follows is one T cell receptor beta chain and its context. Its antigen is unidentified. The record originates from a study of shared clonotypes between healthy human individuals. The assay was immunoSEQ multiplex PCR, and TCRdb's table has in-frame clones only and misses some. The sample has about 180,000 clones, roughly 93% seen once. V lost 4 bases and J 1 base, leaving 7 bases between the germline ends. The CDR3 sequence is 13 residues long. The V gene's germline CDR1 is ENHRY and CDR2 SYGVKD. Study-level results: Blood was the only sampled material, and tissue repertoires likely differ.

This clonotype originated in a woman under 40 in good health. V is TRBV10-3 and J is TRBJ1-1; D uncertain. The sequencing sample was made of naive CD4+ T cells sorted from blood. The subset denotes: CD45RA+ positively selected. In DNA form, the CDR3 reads TGTGCCATCAGTGCGACTGCGAACACTGAAGCTTTCTTT. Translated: CAISATANTEAFF.